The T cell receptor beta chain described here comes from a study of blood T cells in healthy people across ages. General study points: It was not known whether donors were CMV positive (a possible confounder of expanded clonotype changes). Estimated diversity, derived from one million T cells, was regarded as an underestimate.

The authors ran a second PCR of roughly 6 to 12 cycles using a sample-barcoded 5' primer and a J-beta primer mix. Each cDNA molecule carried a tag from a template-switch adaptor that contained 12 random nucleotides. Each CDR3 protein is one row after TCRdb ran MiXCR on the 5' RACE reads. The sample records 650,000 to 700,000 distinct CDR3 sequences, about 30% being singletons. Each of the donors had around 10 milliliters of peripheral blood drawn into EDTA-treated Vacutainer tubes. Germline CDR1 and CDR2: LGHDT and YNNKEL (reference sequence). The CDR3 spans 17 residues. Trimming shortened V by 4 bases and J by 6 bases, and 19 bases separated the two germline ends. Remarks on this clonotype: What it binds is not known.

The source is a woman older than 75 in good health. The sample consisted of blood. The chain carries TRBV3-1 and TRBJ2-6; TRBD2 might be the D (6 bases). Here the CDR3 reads CASSPNAGGRTANVLTF. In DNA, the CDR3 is TGTGCCAGCAGCCCCAATGCCGGGGGACGAACGGCCAACGTCCTGACTTTC.